This passage covers 15 T cell receptor beta chains from one sample sequenced in a study of T cells in Graves' hyperthyroidism and ophthalmopathy. Regions amplified from RNA transcripts were the TCR beta CDR3 regions. The HTBI primer set drove a first-round RT-PCR of the TCR CDR3. One entry per CDR3 protein, called by TCRdb with MiXCR from the multiplex PCR reads. Altogether 600,000 or so distinct CDR3 sequences are present, roughly 50% being singletons, with the ten largest covering 8% to 8.5%. Material for sequencing was peripheral blood or thyroid tissue (not recorded which). The receptors derive from a woman younger than 35 with Graves' hyperthyroidism.

This rearrangement joins TRBV2 to TRBJ2-5; D may be TRBD1 or TRBD2 (6 bases each). Trimming took 5 bases from V and 4 from J, leaving 17 bases between them. CDR1 is SNHLY and CDR2 is FYNNEI in the germline V gene. The CDR3 contains 15 residues. DNA of the CDR3: TGTGCCAGCAGTCCGGGGCAGGGGAGGTTAGAGACCCAGTACTTC. As protein: CASSPGQGRLETQYF.

Notes on this clonotype: Being one base from a much bigger clone, this may be a read error. The V and J genes are TRBV29-1 and TRBJ2-5; TRBD2 might be the D (5 bases). Trimming removed 1 base from V and 9 bases from J, with 15 bases in between. There are 13 residues in the CDR3. The germline gives CDR1 SQVTM, CDR2 ANQGSEA. CDR3 region: CSVEGGDLEAQYF. In DNA, the CDR3 is TGCAGCGTTGAAGGGGGAGATCTGGAGGCCCAGTACTTC. The entire variable domain, with the rest obtained from reference TRBV29-1 and TRBJ2-5, is as follows: SAVISQKPSRDICQRGTSLTIQCQVDSQVTMMFWYRQQPGQSLTLIATANQGSEATYESGFVIDKFPISRPNLTFSTLTVSNMSPEDSSIYLCSVEGGDLEAQYFGPGTRLLVL.

This clonotype was seen a handful of times. CDR3 region: CASSEFGRPRYGYTF. In nucleotides, the CDR3 is TGTGCCAGCAGTGAATTCGGACGTCCCCGCTATGGCTACACCTTC. The V and J genes are TRBV2 and TRBJ1-2; D not resolved. CDR3 size: 15 residues. Germline V gene data show CDR1 as SNHLY and CDR2 as FYNNEI. V lost 2 bases and J lost 4, with 14 bases in between.

This clonotype was counted ten times or more. The chain carries TRBV2 and TRBJ1-1; D is unresolved. V was cut by 4 bases and J by 7 bases, with 4 bases left in between. This CDR3 is built from 10 residues. Germline CDR1 is SNHLY and CDR2 is FYNNEI. The CDR3 reads CASSGGEAFF. In DNA form, the CDR3 reads TGTGCCAGCAGTGGGGGTGAAGCTTTCTTT.

The genes are TRBV12-3 or TRBV12-4 and TRBJ1-2, with 11 bases identical to TRBD1. The length of the CDR3 is 15 residues. V lost 3 bases and J lost 2; bases outside the gene matches: 2. CDR3 nucleotide sequence: TGTGCCAGCAGTTTTCGGACAGGGGGCAACTATGGCTACACCTTC. Residues: CASSFRTGGNYGYTF.

The table lists this clonotype with many counts. V usage is TRBV2 and J usage is TRBJ2-5; D not certain. The CDR3 runs to 11 residues. Germline V lookup: CDR1 SNHLY, CDR2 FYNNEI. V lost 1 base and J 5 bases, leaving 2 bases between the germline ends. The CDR3 DNA sequence: TGTGCCAGCAGTGAAGTTGAGACCCAGTACTTC. This sequence encodes CASSEVETQYF. The full variable domain, with the rest looked up from reference TRBV2 and TRBJ2-5, is EPEVTQTPSHQVTQMGQEVILRCVPISNHLYFYWYRQILGQKVEFLVSFYNNEISEKSEIFDDQFSVERPDGSNFTLKIRSTKLEDSAMYFCASSEVETQYFGPGTRLLVL.

This clonotype was picked up a small number of times. This chain uses TRBV7-9 with TRBJ2-7, with 7 bases lining up with TRBD2. The CDR3 is made up of 15 amino acids. J gave up 2 bases and V 3 bases, and 7 bases lay outside the gene matches. CDR1 and CDR2 (germline): SEHNR, FQNEAQ (reference sequence). The CDR3 DNA sequence: TGTGCCAGCAGCTTCGGTGAGGCGGGAGCCTACGAGCAGTACTTC. It yields the protein CASSFGEAGAYEQYF.

This clonotype was seen only a few times. This chain uses TRBV7-9 with TRBJ1-2; 7 bases are shared with TRBD1. Losses at the gene ends were 3 bases for V and 0 bases for J; bases not matched to a gene: 10. Germline V gene lookup returns CDR1 SEHNR and CDR2 FQNEAQ (reference sequence). The CDR3 contains 17 residues. Here the CDR3 DNA reads TGTGCCAGCAGCTTGCGACAGGGTAGCCCAGCTAACTATGGCTACACCTTC. Translated: CASSLRQGSPANYGYTF.

Of note for this clonotype: A much larger clonotype is one base distant, so this may be a read error. This chain joins TRBV29-1 and TRBJ2-7, with D unclear. Germline V gene sequence: CDR1 SQVTM, CDR2 ANQGSEA. Trimming pared 7 bases from V and 5 bases from J, leaving 15 bases between. The CDR3 has 12 amino acids. CDR3 DNA: TGCAGCGCCTTCCAGGATTCCCACGAGCAGTACTTC. Its translation: CSAFQDSHEQYF.

V usage is TRBV10-1 and J usage is TRBJ2-7, with D perhaps TRBD1 (6 bases). V shed 5 bases and J shed 7 bases, with 15 bases lying between them. Germline values: CDR1 WNHNN, CDR2 SYGVQD (reference sequence). The CDR3 has 13 residues. The CDR3 spells CASSYSGVGEQYF. The CDR3 nucleotides read TGCGCCAGCAGTTACTCAGGGGTTGGGGAGCAGTACTTC.

V and J are TRBV2 and TRBJ1-1; the match to TRBD1 covers 9 bases. V gave up 4 bases and J gave up 3 bases; unmatched junction bases: 6. Germline CDR1 reads SNHLY; CDR2 reads FYNNEI. The CDR3 is made up of 15 amino acids. The DNA for the CDR3 is TGTGCCAGCAGTGCTGCTCGACAGGGGGACACTGAAGCTTTCTTT. This codes for CASSAARQGDTEAFF.

The gene calls are TRBV7-8 and TRBJ2-7, with D uncertain. The CDR3 covers 13 residues. Per germline, CDR1 SGHVS and CDR2 FQNEAQ. Trimming took 6 bases from V and 6 from J, leaving 15 bases between them. CDR3 coding DNA: TGTGCCAGCAGTTACGTCGTCACAAGCGAGCAGTACTTC. The encoded protein is CASSYVVTSEQYF.

This chain joins TRBV7-9 and TRBJ1-1; D may be TRBD1 (5 bases). Germline V gene sequence: CDR1 SEHNR, CDR2 FQNEAQ (reference sequence). Trimming removed 11 bases at V and 3 bases at J, with 16 bases between. The CDR3 spans 13 residues. CDR3 DNA sequence: TGTGCCTGTAGCGGCAGGGCCGACACTGAAGCTTTCTTT. Translating it yields CACSGRADTEAFF.

This sequence joins TRBV6-1 and TRBJ2-7; 7 nucleotides match TRBD1. The V gene's germline CDR1 is MNHNS and CDR2 SASEGT. With V trimmed by 4 bases and J by 3 bases, 9 bases remained unmatched. CDR3 length equals 15 residues. The CDR3 DNA reads as TGTGCCAGCAGTGCCCGGGACAGTAGTTTCTACGAGCAGTACTTC. Translated, it gives CASSARDSSFYEQYF.

To note about this clonotype: No conserved phenylalanine or tryptophan is present at the end of the CDR3, so a read error is the likely explanation. This chain joins TRBV2 and TRBJ1-2; 7 positions agree with TRBD1. The CDR3 is 15 amino acids. V lost 6 bases, J lost 5 bases, and 12 bases stayed unmatched. CDR1 is SNHLY and CDR2 is FYNNEI in the germline V gene. DNA for the CDR3: TGTGCCAGCAGCCCAAAGGCAGGGGGACGGTATGGCTACACCCTC. Encoded protein: CASSPKAGGRYGYTL.